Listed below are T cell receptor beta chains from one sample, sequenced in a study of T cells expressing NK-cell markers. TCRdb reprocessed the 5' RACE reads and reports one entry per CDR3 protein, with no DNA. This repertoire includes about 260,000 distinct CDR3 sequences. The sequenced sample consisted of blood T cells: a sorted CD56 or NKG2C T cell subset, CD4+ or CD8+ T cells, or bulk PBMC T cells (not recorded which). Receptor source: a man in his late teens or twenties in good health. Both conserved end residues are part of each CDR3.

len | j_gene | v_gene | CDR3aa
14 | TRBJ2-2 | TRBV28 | CAGQTRRNTGELFF
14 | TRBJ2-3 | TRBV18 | CASSQDSHTDTQYF
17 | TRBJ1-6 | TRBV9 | CASSGSSGIFYNSPLHF
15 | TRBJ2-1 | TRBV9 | CASSVVSGTVNEQFF
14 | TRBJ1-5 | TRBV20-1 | CSARGQLFNQPQHF
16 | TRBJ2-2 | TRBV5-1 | CASSNPVTTDTGELFF
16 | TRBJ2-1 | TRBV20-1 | CSARIRDGRDYNEQFF
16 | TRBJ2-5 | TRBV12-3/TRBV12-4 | CASSLIIRGVAETQYF
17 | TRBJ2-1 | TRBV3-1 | CASSQEALGSSYNEQFF
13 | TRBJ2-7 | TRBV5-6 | CASSCASLGEQYF
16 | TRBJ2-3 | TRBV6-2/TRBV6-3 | CASSSRILAITDTQYF
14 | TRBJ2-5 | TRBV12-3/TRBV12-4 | CASSTGTVKETQYF
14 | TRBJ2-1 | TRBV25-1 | CASRETGPYNEQFF
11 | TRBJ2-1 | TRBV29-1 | CSVWENNEQFF
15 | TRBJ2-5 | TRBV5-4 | CASSLVAAGKETQYF
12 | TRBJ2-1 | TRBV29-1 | CSVEDPQRDTFF
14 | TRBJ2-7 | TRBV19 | CASTPGTGSGEQYF
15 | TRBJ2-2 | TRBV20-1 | CSARDPGGPDGELFF
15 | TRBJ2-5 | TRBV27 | CASRPSGLAMKTQYF
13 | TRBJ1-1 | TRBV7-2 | CASSTYMRTEAFF
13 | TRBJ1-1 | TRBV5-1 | CASSLEGQSRAFF
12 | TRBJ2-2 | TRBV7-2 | CASSLASGELFF
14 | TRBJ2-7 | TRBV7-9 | CASSPGTPGYEQYF
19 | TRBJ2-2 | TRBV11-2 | CASSLHPRRAGVGTGELFF
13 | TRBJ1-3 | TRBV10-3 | CAMAAVSGNTIYF
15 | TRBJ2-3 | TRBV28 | CASRSGTTLTDTQYF
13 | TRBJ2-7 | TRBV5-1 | CASSFDRAYEQYF
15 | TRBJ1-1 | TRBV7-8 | CASSLREPPGTEAFF
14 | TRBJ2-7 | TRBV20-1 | CSARDPPGGAEQYF
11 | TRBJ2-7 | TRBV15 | CATSRRNEQYF
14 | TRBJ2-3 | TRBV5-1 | CASRNGDRTDTQYF
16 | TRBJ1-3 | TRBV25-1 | CASRATTGSGGNTIYF
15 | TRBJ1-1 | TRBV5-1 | CASSPGQRTGTEAFF
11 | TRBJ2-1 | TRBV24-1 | CATSGGYEQFF
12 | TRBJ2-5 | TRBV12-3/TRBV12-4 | CASTLNKETQYF
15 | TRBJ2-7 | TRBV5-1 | CASSLDSRDYYEQYF
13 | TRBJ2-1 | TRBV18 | CASSPRQGDEQFF
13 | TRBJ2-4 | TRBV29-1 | CSVEVQGISIQYF
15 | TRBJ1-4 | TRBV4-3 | CASSQDNLSNEKLFF
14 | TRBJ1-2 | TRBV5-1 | CASSEGTDLYGYTF
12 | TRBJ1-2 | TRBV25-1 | CASSVSGHGYTF
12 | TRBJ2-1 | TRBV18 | CASSPPDGRQFF
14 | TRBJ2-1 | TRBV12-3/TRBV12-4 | CASSLGALAEEQFF
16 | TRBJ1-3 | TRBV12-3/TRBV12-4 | CASRHRQGAPGNTIYF
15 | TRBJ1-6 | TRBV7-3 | CASSMIGTANSPLHF
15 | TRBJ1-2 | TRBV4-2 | CASSQDLLVRGGYTF
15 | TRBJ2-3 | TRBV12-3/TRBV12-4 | CASSLVPLRADTQYF
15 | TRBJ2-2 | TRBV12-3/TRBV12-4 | CASTPTGGMAGELFF
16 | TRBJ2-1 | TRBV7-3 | CASSARGQGGDNEQFF
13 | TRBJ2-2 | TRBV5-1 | CASTTGGAGELFF
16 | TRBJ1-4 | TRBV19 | CASSIPRGHRNEKLFF
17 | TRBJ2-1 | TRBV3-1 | CASSPNSGKPTYNEQFF
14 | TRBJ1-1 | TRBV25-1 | CASSDGGTNTEAFF